Below, 23 T cell receptor beta chains from the same sample are listed, as sequenced in a study of glioma-infiltrating T cells. TCR alpha and beta CDR3 regions were amplified from RNA using iRepertoire nested multiplex PCR. TCRdb reprocessed the multiplex PCR reads with MiXCR, giving one entry per CDR3 protein. This sample has around 190,000 distinct CDR3 sequences, with under 55% found just once. The sample was glioma tissue, nonneoplastic brain tissue, or PBMCs (not recorded which). Every receptor here comes from a human donor with low-grade glioma or glioblastoma, undergoing nonglioma brain surgery, or in good health (not recorded which).

This clonotype was observed a handful of times. The chain links TRBV29-1 to TRBJ2-1, with 9 nucleotides matching TRBD2. CDR1 and CDR2 (germline): SQVTM, ANQGSEA. The CDR3 is 13 residues long. With V trimmed by 4 bases and J by 7 bases, 5 bases remained unmatched. The CDR3 loop reads CSVVPSGTNEQFF. In DNA form, the CDR3 reads TGCAGCGTTGTCCCTAGCGGGACGAATGAGCAGTTCTTC.

This rearrangement joins TRBV14 to TRBJ2-3; no clear D. The germline V gene has CDR1 SGHDN and CDR2 FVKESK. CDR3 length equals 14 residues. V was shortened by 6 bases and J by 2 bases, with 12 bases between the two germline ends. Here the CDR3 DNA reads TGTGCCAGCAGTCGACTGGGATTCACAGATACGCAGTATTTT. As protein: CASSRLGFTDTQYF.

With respect to this clonotype: The junction departs from germline at one end; a sequencing error may be responsible. The genes are TRBV6-1 and TRBJ2-1; D is undetermined. CDR3 length equals 11 residues. The V gene's germline CDR1 is MNHNS and CDR2 SASEGT. The CDR3 protein is CASVGFNERFF. CDR3 nucleotides: TGTGCCAGCGTCGGTTTCAATGAGCGGTTCTTC.

This clonotype has a count of ten or more. J is TRBJ2-1 and V is TRBV7-2; D not resolved. The V and J ends lost 5 bases and 4 bases respectively, with 12 bases between them. Germline-derived CDR1 and CDR2 are SGHTA and FQGNSA. The CDR3 runs 14 residues. The CDR3 is CASSPHVGYNEQFF. CDR3 DNA: TGTGCCAGCAGCCCTCACGTCGGTTACAATGAGCAGTTCTTC.

The chain has TRBV6-2 or TRBV6-3 and TRBJ1-5; TRBD1 might be the D (5 bases). Germline CDR1 MNHEY, CDR2 SVGEGT. V lost 9 bases, J lost 13 bases, and 16 bases lay in between. This CDR3 is built from 11 residues. The CDR3 nucleotides read TGTGCCAGAACCAAGTTGGGGCCGCAGCATTTT. This gives the protein CARTKLGPQHF.

The rearrangement joins TRBV19 to TRBJ1-1, with D uncertain. This CDR3 is 14 amino acids long. Trimming removed 3 bases at V and 1 base at J, with 9 bases between. In germline, CDR1 is LNHDA, CDR2 SQIVND (reference sequence). CDR3 coding DNA: TGTGCCAGTAGTATCCCCCACCCGAACACTGAAGCTTTCTTT. Amino acids: CASSIPHPNTEAFF.

This clonotype came up many times. The chain links TRBV12-3 or TRBV12-4 to TRBJ2-5; 8 positions match TRBD1. V dropped 10 bases and J dropped 7; count of bases not matched to a gene: 5. The CDR3 spans 11 residues. The CDR3 nucleotides read TGTGCCATCGGACAGGGATGGACCCAGTACTTC. Its translation is CAIGQGWTQYF.

The chain carries TRBV5-4 and TRBJ1-2; D is unclear. CDR1 and CDR2 (germline): SGHNT, YYREEE (reference sequence). V lost 0 bases to trimming and J lost 3 bases, with 12 bases between them. This CDR3 region has 15 residues. CDR3 sequence (DNA): TGTGCCAGCAGCTTGGCCGTGAGAACCGACTATGGCTACACCTTC. It is translated as CASSLAVRTDYGYTF.

A remark on this clonotype: A much larger clone lies one base from this, so it may be a read error. This chain links TRBV24-1 with TRBJ1-5; no firm D call. Germline CDR1 reads KGHDR; CDR2 reads SFDVKD. The CDR3 spans 15 residues. Trimming pared 5 bases from V and 5 bases from J, leaving 15 bases between. CDR3 sequence: CATSGRTDGDQPQHF. In nucleotides, the CDR3 is TGTGCCACCAGTGGACGCACTGATGGCGATCAGCCCCAGCATTTT.

There are a few counts of this clonotype. CDR3 nucleotide sequence: TGTGCCAGCAGTCTCGGACTAGCGGGAACGTACAATGAGCAGTTCTTC. This translates into CASSLGLAGTYNEQFF. The rearrangement uses TRBV2 and TRBJ2-1; 12 nucleotides agree with TRBD2. With 5 bases clipped from V and 4 bases from J, the junction kept 6 bases outside the gene matches. The CDR3 sequence is 16 residues long. Looked up from germline, CDR1 is SNHLY and CDR2 is FYNNEI.

This clonotype was seen repeatedly, ten times or more. The gene calls are TRBV5-1 and TRBJ2-3, with TRBD2 as a possible D gene (6 bases). Trimming took off 0 bases at V and 3 bases at J, with 11 bases between the two ends. Germline CDR1 is SGHRS and CDR2 is YFSETQ. The CDR3 has 15 residues. The CDR3 DNA follows: TGCGCCAGCAGCTTGGAATGGAGGGAGACAGATACGCAGTATTTT. Amino acids: CASSLEWRETDTQYF.

This clonotype was counted at least ten times. This chain connects TRBV28 to TRBJ1-2; unclear D gene. This CDR3 spans 11 amino acids. V shed 5 bases and J shed 8 bases, with 9 bases lying between them. Germline V gene sequence: CDR1 MDHEN, CDR2 SYDVKM. The CDR3 DNA follows: TGTGCCAGCAGTACCTTTTGGGGCTACACCTTC. Protein sequence: CASSTFWGYTF.

This clonotype was picked up one time. A read error is possible here, since a much larger clone lies one base away. This sequence joins TRBV20-1 and TRBJ2-5; tentatively, D is TRBD2 (5 bases). Per germline, CDR1 DFQATT and CDR2 SNEGSKA (reference sequence). The length of the CDR3 is 12 residues. The DNA of the CDR3 is TGCAGTGCTAGAGCGGGGAAAGAGACCAAGTACTTC. Its translation: CSARAGKETKYF.

A note on this clonotype: The junction shows a germline mismatch at one end, possibly a read error. V is TRBV27 and J is TRBJ2-1, with 10 bases fitting TRBD2. The CDR3 has 16 amino acids. Germline V lookup: CDR1 MNHEY, CDR2 SMNVEV (reference sequence). The CDR3 here is CASKELAGFSYNEQFF. The DNA of the CDR3 is TGCGCCAGCAAGGAACTAGCGGGATTCTCCTACAATGAGCAGTTCTTC.

This clonotype was detected once. It may be a read error: a sequence one base away is much more abundant. CDR3 DNA: TGCGCCAGCGGTTCCAGACAGACAGATACGCAGTATTTT. This codes for CASGSRQTDTQYF. The chain carries TRBV5-1 and TRBJ2-3; maybe TRBD1 (5 bases). V shed 7 bases and J shed 3 bases, with 12 bases lying between them. CDR3 length equals 13 residues. Germline CDR1 SGHRS, CDR2 YFSETQ.

This clonotype appeared once. The junction shows a germline mismatch at one end, possibly a read error. The chain recombines TRBV28 with TRBJ2-2; D remains ambiguous. The CDR3 totals 16 residues. Germline values: CDR1 MDHEN, CDR2 SYDVKM. CDR3 sequence reads: CAGSSYSSGYTGELFF. The CDR3 DNA reads TGTGCCGGCAGTTCATATTCTTCGGGTTACACCGGAGAGCTGTTTTTT.

This clonotype showed up many times. Mismatch with germline at one junction end may stem from a read error. The CDR3 protein is CASREGDSGYGYTF. The CDR3 coding sequence is TGTGCCAGCAGAGAAGGGGACAGCGGCTATGGCTACACCTTC. This chain joins TRBV2 and TRBJ1-2, with 7 bases that match TRBD1. CDR1 is SNHLY, CDR2 FYNNEI, per germline. The CDR3 spans 14 residues.

As for this clonotype: Its ends do not fully match the called genes, so a read error is possible. J is TRBJ1-1 and V is TRBV2, with 8 bases lining up with TRBD1. CDR1 is SNHLY, CDR2 FYNNEI, per germline. The CDR3 contains 14 residues. CDR3 sequence reads: CAIGTGAGNNEAFF. CDR3 nucleotide sequence: TGTGCCATCGGGACAGGCGCCGGGAACAATGAAGCTTTCTTT.

Remarks on this clonotype: A much bigger clone sits one base away, suggesting this may be a read error. The rearrangement uses TRBV28 and TRBJ2-3, with 9 bases aligning to TRBD2. CDR3 length: 17 amino acids. CDR1 is MDHEN and CDR2 is SYDVKM in the germline V gene. CDR3 sequence: CASSLFASGDSTGTQYF. CDR3 nucleotides: TGTGCCAGCAGTTTATTTGCTAGCGGGGATAGCACAGGTACGCAGTATTTT. The full variable domain, its missing parts supplied by reference TRBV28 and TRBJ2-3, is DVKVTQSSRYLVKRTGEKVFLECVQDMDHENMFWYRQDPGLGLRLIYFSYDVKMKEKGDIPEGYSVSREKKERFSLILESASTNQTSMYLCASSLFASGDSTGTQYFGPGTRLTVL.

The DNA for the CDR3 is TGTGTTACCAGCGCAGGACAGACGAAAAACATTCAGTACTTC. As protein: CVTSAGQTKNIQYF. The chain carries TRBV15 and TRBJ2-4; D perhaps matches TRBD1 (6 bases). Germline CDR1 and CDR2: LNHNV and YYDKDF (reference sequence). CDR3 length: 14 amino acids.

As for this clonotype: A much larger clone sits a single nucleotide away, making a read error possible. The chain recombines TRBV7-2 with TRBJ2-3, with D perhaps assigned TRBD1 or TRBD2 (5 bases each). Germline assignment: CDR1 SGHTA and CDR2 FQGNSA. The CDR3 totals 19 residues. CDR3 nucleotides: TGTGCCAGCAGCTTCTATAACACACACATGGGGGATGTCACAGATAAGCAGTATTTT. It codes for CASSFYNTHMGDVTDKQYF.

This clonotype was detected only once. An end of the junction differs from the germline gene, which may be a read error. V usage is TRBV10-3 and J usage is TRBJ2-3; D remains unclear. The assigned J gene may be wrong: the sequence end matches TRBJ2-7 better. Germline CDR1 is ENHRY and CDR2 is SYGVKD. The CDR3 is 14 amino acids. The CDR3 DNA reads TGTGCCATCAGTGAGCAGGATATCTCCTACAAGCAGTACTTC. Amino acid sequence: CAISEQDISYKQYF.

The chain recombines TRBV24-1 with TRBJ2-1; no firm D call. The V gene lost 4 bases and the J gene lost 2 bases, with 14 bases spanning the gap. This CDR3 has 16 residues. Germline lookup yields CDR1 KGHDR and CDR2 SFDVKD. The CDR3 DNA is TGTGCCACCAGTGACCCCTATGGAGCCACCTACAATGAGCAGTTCTTC. Amino acid sequence: CATSDPYGATYNEQFF.